This T cell receptor beta chain appears in the sequencing data of a study of T cell repertoires in aging, cancer and after chemotherapy. Study summary: The whole study produced a dataset of around 9 million TCR reads.

Rearranged V-D-J TRB sequences were amplified with a mixed TRB-A/B primer pool. TCRdb recomputed calls from the multiplex PCR reads with MiXCR, one row per CDR3 protein. The table lists 10,000 to 15,000 distinct CDR3 sequences, 35% to 45% of them singletons. Amplification of TCR beta used genomic DNA extracted from peripheral blood. This receptor was taken from a human donor in good health. The donor label of this sample is uncertain. Sequencing input: blood.

CDR3 in DNA: TGTGCCAGCACGAGAAGAGGTGCGGGGGCCTACGAGCAGTACTTC. This translates into CASTRRGAGAYEQYF. The chain couples TRBV6-5 to TRBJ2-7; 7 bases agree with TRBD2. The length of the CDR3 is 15 residues. Germline loops: CDR1 MNHEY, CDR2 SVGAGI. V was clipped by 7 bases and J by 2 bases; unmatched bases: 11.